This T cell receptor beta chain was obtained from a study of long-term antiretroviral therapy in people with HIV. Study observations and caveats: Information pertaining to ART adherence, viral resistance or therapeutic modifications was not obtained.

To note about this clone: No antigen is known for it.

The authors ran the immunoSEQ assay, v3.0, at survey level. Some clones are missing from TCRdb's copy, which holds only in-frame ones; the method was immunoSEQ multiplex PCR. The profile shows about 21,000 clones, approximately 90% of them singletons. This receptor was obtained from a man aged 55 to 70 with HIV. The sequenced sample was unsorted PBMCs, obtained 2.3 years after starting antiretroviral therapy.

The CDR3 DNA reads TGTGCCATCAGTGAGTCGGCAGGGGGAGAGACCCAGTACTTC. As protein: CAISESAGGETQYF. The gene calls are TRBV10-3 and TRBJ2-5, with 7 bases matching TRBD1. The CDR3 sequence is 14 residues long. J lost 4 bases, V lost 0 bases, and 2 bases had no gene match. Per the germline V gene, CDR1 is ENHRY and CDR2 is SYGVKD.